Presented here are 6 T cell receptor beta chains from one specimen sequenced in a study of blood T cell repertoires in COVID-19 (dated by TCRdb to about 2020). Receptor amplification or capture employed the immunoSEQ multiplex PCR assay. Imported from immuneACCESS, the table was reduced by TCRdb to in-frame sequences with V and J called. These copies leave out some clones; in studies compared against another copy, an unresolved V gene accounts for under half, and the cause of the remainder is not known. Across this sample there are around 290,000 clones, with more than 85% seen only once. Roughly 4.8% of the sample is taken by the ten largest. The specimen was peripheral blood. The receptors come from a middle-aged man with acute or convalescent COVID-19.

The chain joins TRBV24-1 to TRBJ2-3; 13 bases align to TRBD2. CDR3 length equals 17 residues. Germline CDR1 reads KGHDR; CDR2 reads SFDVKD. After removal of 3 bases from V and 2 bases from J, the junction contained 4 bases not matched to a gene. As DNA, the CDR3 is TGTGCCACCAGTGATCGGACTAGCGGGGGCTTCACAGATACGCAGTATTTT. Translated, it gives CATSDRTSGGFTDTQYF.

The chain recombines TRBV2 with TRBJ2-1; 9 nucleotides agree with TRBD1. CDR1 SNHLY and CDR2 FYNNEI come from the germline V gene. After removal of 6 bases from V and 4 bases from J, the junction contained 7 bases not matched to a gene. This CDR3 spans 15 amino acids. CDR3 amino acids: CASSGGTGTYNEQFF. DNA for the CDR3: TGTGCCAGCAGCGGGGGGACAGGGACGTACAATGAGCAGTTCTTC.

This clone was found once. This chain uses TRBV19 with TRBJ2-1; perhaps TRBD1 as D (6 bases). Looked up from germline, CDR1 is LNHDA and CDR2 is SQIVND (reference sequence). The V end lost 4 bases, the J end lost 3 bases, and 10 bases lay between the germline ends. This CDR3 has 14 amino acids. CDR3 amino acids: CASSRQAFYNEQFF. CDR3 in DNA: TGTGCCAGTAGTAGACAGGCGTTCTACAATGAGCAGTTCTTC. Combining the CDR3 with reference TRBV19 and TRBJ2-1 gives the whole variable domain DGGITQSPKYLFRKEGQNVTLSCEQNLNHDAMYWYRQDPGQGLRLIYYSQIVNDFQKGDIAEGYSVSREKKESFPLTVTSAQKNPTAFYLCASSRQAFYNEQFFGPGTRLTVL.

V and J are TRBV24-1 and TRBJ1-2, with 7 nucleotides matching TRBD1. CDR3 size: 13 residues. CDR1 KGHDR and CDR2 SFDVKD come from the germline V gene. The J segment lost 8 bases and the V segment lost 7 bases, leaving 9 bases of the junction unmatched. The CDR3 sequence: CATSRTGARGYTF. DNA for the CDR3: TGTGCCACCAGCCGGACAGGAGCCCGCGGCTACACCTTC.

The table lists this clone with a few counts. The chain has TRBV11-2 and TRBJ2-1; a possible D gene is TRBD1 (6 bases). In germline, CDR1 is SGHAT, CDR2 FQNNGV. The CDR3 spans 17 residues. The V end was cut by 6 bases, the J end by 8 bases, with 26 bases between. The CDR3 region has the DNA TGTGCCAGCAGGTTCTTTTCTGGGACAAAACTTTCCCATGAGCAGTTCTTC. This encodes CASRFFSGTKLSHEQFF.

The chain carries TRBV2 and TRBJ2-1; 9 bases are a match to TRBD1. Germline loops: CDR1 SNHLY, CDR2 FYNNEI. This CDR3 is 14 amino acids long. J gave up 9 bases and V 6 bases, and 9 bases lay outside the gene matches. CDR3 sequence (DNA): TGTGCCAGCAGGGGGGGGACAGGGAAGGGTGAGCAGTTCTTC. Translation gives CASRGGTGKGEQFF.